This TCR beta chain was recorded in a study of shared clonotypes between healthy human individuals. The overall study: The plates for each donor numbered three CD4 naive, three CD4 memory, two CD8 naive and one CD8 memory.

In the naive CD8 group, cells lacked CD45RO and were positively selected for CCR7, so terminally differentiated effector memory CD45RA+ cells were left out. Here immunoSEQ multiplex PCR was the method, and the copy in TCRdb shows in-frame clones only, minus some. The sample lists over 2 million clones; roughly 95% were seen once. Germline CDR1 is SGHDN and CDR2 is FVKESK. Trimming removed 4 bases from V and 4 bases from J, with 15 bases in between. The CDR3 consists of 15 residues. Sequenced input: naive CD8+ T cells sorted from blood. The chain couples TRBV14 to TRBJ2-3; D is perhaps TRBD2 (7 bases). The receptor comes from a man aged 18 to 30 in good health. CDR3 DNA sequence: TGTGCCAGCAGCCCCCAAGAGGGGGGGCCAGATACGCAGTATTTT. Protein product: CASSPQEGGPDTQYF.